One and the same sample provided the 27 T cell receptor beta chains below, sequenced in a study of blood T cells in healthy people across ages. A second PCR of roughly 7 to 11 cycles used a sample-barcoded 5' primer and a J-beta primer mix. TCRdb itself ran the 5' RACE reads through MiXCR, one entry per CDR3 protein. The sample lists around 900,000 distinct CDR3 sequences; around 26% were seen once. The source material was blood. The receptor source for this set is a woman of 80 years or more in good health.

This clonotype was observed at least ten times. The CDR3 DNA reads as TGTGCCAGCAGCACCCGGGGGCACCAAGAGACCCAGTACTTC. Translating it yields CASSTRGHQETQYF. V usage is TRBV13 and J usage is TRBJ2-5; the D gene could be TRBD1 or TRBD2 (6 bases each). The V end lost 5 bases, the J end lost 0 bases, and 10 bases lay between the germline ends. The CDR3 sequence is 14 residues long. The V gene's germline CDR1 is PRHDT and CDR2 FYEKMQ (reference sequence).

In its sample, this clonotype was seen many times. This chain connects TRBV7-2 to TRBJ2-1; TRBD2 matches at 9 bases. This CDR3 contains 16 residues. J gave up 2 bases and V 6 bases, and 8 bases lay outside the gene matches. Per the germline V gene, CDR1 is SGHTA and CDR2 is FQGNSA. CDR3 bases: TGTGCCAGCAGTCCTCTAGCGGGGACGGCCTACAATGAGCAGTTCTTC. This encodes CASSPLAGTAYNEQFF.

This clonotype was found a few times. The J gene is TRBJ1-2, the V gene TRBV5-6, with 8 bases that match TRBD1. The CDR3 totals 15 residues. With 6 bases clipped from V and 3 bases from J, the junction kept 10 bases outside the gene matches. Germline V gene lookup returns CDR1 SGHDT and CDR2 YYEEEE. CDR3 DNA sequence: TGTGCCAGCAAGGCAGGGGGCGCATCTTACTATGGCTACACCTTC. This codes for CASKAGGASYYGYTF.

The J gene is TRBJ2-5, the V gene TRBV12-3 or TRBV12-4, with 9 positions matching TRBD2. J lost 1 base, V lost 2 bases, and 11 bases had no gene match. The CDR3 is 18 residues long. DNA for the CDR3: TGTGCCAGCAGTTTAAGCGGGGGGACTTTTAGGGCCCAAGAGACCCAGTACTTC. Translation: CASSLSGGTFRAQETQYF.

This clonotype showed up just a few times. The chain has TRBV6-5 and TRBJ2-1; 8 bases are shared with TRBD1. Germline CDR1 is MNHEY and CDR2 is SVGAGI. Trimming removed 0 bases from V and 8 bases from J; junction bases left unmatched: 12. CDR3 length: 17 amino acids. The CDR3 is CASSYSIWDRPSDEQFF. CDR3 in DNA: TGTGCCAGCAGTTACTCTATATGGGACAGGCCTTCGGATGAGCAGTTCTTC.

The chain carries TRBV11-2 and TRBJ2-2; 9 bases align to TRBD1. V trimming: 1 base; J trimming: 13 bases; junction bases outside the gene matches: 4. Germline assignment: CDR1 SGHAT and CDR2 FQNNGV. The CDR3 consists of 13 residues. CDR3 residues: CASSLGGQGSLFF. The DNA of the CDR3 is TGTGCCAGCAGCTTAGGGGGACAGGGTTCGCTGTTTTTT.

At least ten counts were recorded for this clonotype. This chain joins TRBV6-5 and TRBJ2-5; possibly TRBD2 for D (6 bases). Germline CDR1 and CDR2: MNHEY and SVGAGI. Between the trimmed V and J ends, which lost 0 bases and 5 bases, there was a span of 13 bases. The CDR3 runs to 15 residues. The DNA for the CDR3 is TGTGCCAGCAGTTACTCGACATGGGGGGAGGAGACCCAGTACTTC. Translation gives CASSYSTWGEETQYF.

This clonotype was seen a handful of times. The V and J genes are TRBV20-1 and TRBJ2-2, with D maybe TRBD1 (6 bases). Germline V gives CDR1 DFQATT, CDR2 SNEGSKA (reference sequence). Trimming removed 5 bases at V and 5 bases at J, with 18 bases between. This CDR3 has 15 residues. The CDR3 region is CSAPDGGAGTGELFF. For the CDR3, the DNA is TGCAGTGCTCCTGATGGGGGCGCTGGGACCGGGGAGCTGTTTTTT.

In its sample, this clonotype was seen many times. The chain is built from TRBV7-9 and TRBJ2-7; D uncertain. This CDR3 is 13 amino acids long. Germline assignment: CDR1 SEHNR and CDR2 FQNEAQ (reference sequence). Trimming stripped 5 bases from V and 4 bases from J, with 12 bases between. CDR3: CASSPPSLYEQYF. In DNA form, the CDR3 reads TGTGCCAGCAGCCCGCCGAGTCTTTACGAGCAGTACTTC.

This clonotype was recorded many times. This chain joins TRBV7-2 and TRBJ2-4; TRBD1 aligns across 9 bases. Losses at the gene ends were 5 bases for V and 6 bases for J; bases not matched to a gene: 14. There are 17 residues in the CDR3. Germline V gene lookup returns CDR1 SGHTA and CDR2 FQGNSA. The CDR3 DNA follows: TGTGCCAGCAGCAAACAAACAGGGGGCCGTGAGGGAAACATTCAGTACTTC. Its protein is CASSKQTGGREGNIQYF.

This CDR3 is CASKPQPTGSTEAFF. CDR3 nucleotides: TGTGCCAGCAAACCCCAGCCTACAGGGTCGACTGAAGCTTTCTTT. The V and J genes are TRBV12-3 or TRBV12-4 and TRBJ1-1, with D possibly TRBD1 on 6 matching bases. V dropped 7 bases and J dropped 5 bases, with 20 bases sitting between them. The CDR3 is 15 residues long.

This clonotype appeared many times. The chain is built from TRBV20-1 and TRBJ2-3; no clear D gene. This CDR3 has 13 residues. Germline CDR1 reads DFQATT; CDR2 reads SNEGSKA (reference sequence). Trimming cost V 3 bases and J 0 bases, with 7 bases left between them. In DNA form, the CDR3 reads TGCAGTGCTAGGACTTACAGCACAGATACGCAGTATTTT. Protein product: CSARTYSTDTQYF.

The CDR3 spells CASSLKERGAVEQFF. For the CDR3, the DNA is TGTGCCAGCAGTTTAAAGGAGCGGGGGGCCGTTGAGCAGTTCTTC. The genes are TRBV28 and TRBJ2-1; 9 bases map to TRBD2. Germline-derived CDR1 and CDR2 are MDHEN and SYDVKM. V lost 2 bases to trimming and J lost 9 bases; unmatched junction nucleotides: 8. This CDR3 is built from 15 residues.

This clonotype was found many times. The chain's CDR3 is CASSLARGPTNYGYTF. The CDR3, as DNA: TGTGCCAGCAGCTTAGCGCGAGGGCCCACTAACTATGGCTACACCTTC. The chain has TRBV7-2 and TRBJ1-2; no firm D call. V gave up 0 bases and J gave up 0 bases, with 11 bases separating them. Germline V lookup: CDR1 SGHTA, CDR2 FQGNSA. There are 16 residues in the CDR3.

This clonotype was seen ten or more times. The gene calls are TRBV3-1 and TRBJ2-1, with 11 bases fitting TRBD1. This CDR3 region has 15 residues. The V segment lost 4 bases and the J segment 6 bases; nucleotides outside the gene matches: 5. Germline V gene lookup returns CDR1 LGHDT and CDR2 YNNKEL (reference sequence). The CDR3 loop is CASSRKGQGGNEQFF. The CDR3 bases are TGTGCCAGCAGCCGGAAGGGACAGGGGGGCAATGAGCAGTTCTTC.

This rearrangement joins TRBV29-1 to TRBJ2-5; D may match TRBD1 or TRBD2 (5 bases each). CDR3 size: 13 residues. Trimming pared 8 bases from V and 9 bases from J, leaving 22 bases between. The V gene's germline CDR1 is SQVTM and CDR2 ANQGSEA. The CDR3 coding sequence is TGCAGCATTAGTGGGGCCCCGATAGCGCCCCAGTACTTC. Translated: CSISGAPIAPQYF.

This clonotype was picked up many times. The chain uses TRBV12-3 or TRBV12-4 and TRBJ2-7; 12 bases align to TRBD2. V shed 6 bases and J 6 bases; nucleotides not matched to a gene: 3. The CDR3 contains 13 residues. The CDR3 DNA follows: TGTGCCAGCAGGGCGGGACTAGCGGGCGAGCAGTACTTC. Encoded protein: CASRAGLAGEQYF.

This clonotype was observed a handful of times. This sequence joins TRBV7-2 and TRBJ1-1; the match to TRBD1 covers 8 bases. The CDR3 is 15 residues long. With V trimmed by 3 bases and J by 1 base, 4 bases remained unmatched. From germline, CDR1 is SGHTA and CDR2 FQGNSA. The CDR3 DNA reads as TGTGCCAGCAGCTTTAGGACAGGGTCGAACACTGAAGCTTTCTTT. Translating it yields CASSFRTGSNTEAFF.

The rearrangement joins TRBV29-1 to TRBJ2-1; D may be TRBD1 or TRBD2 (5 bases each). Germline lookup yields CDR1 SQVTM and CDR2 ANQGSEA. V lost 6 bases and J lost 4, with 10 bases in between. This CDR3 spans 12 amino acids. CDR3 nucleotide sequence: TGCAGCGTCCGGGACGGATACAATGAGCAGTTCTTC. Amino acid sequence: CSVRDGYNEQFF.

This clonotype appeared many times. V and J are TRBV20-1 and TRBJ1-6, with a weak D call TRBD1 (6 bases). Trimming removed 1 base from V and 4 bases from J, with 8 bases in between. This CDR3 region has 14 residues. Germline CDR1 DFQATT, CDR2 SNEGSKA (reference sequence). CDR3 bases: TGCAGTGCTAGAGGGGGGCGATATAATTCACCCCTCCACTTT. It specifies CSARGGRYNSPLHF.

This clonotype occurred a few times. CDR3 protein: CASSLGLGPLREKLFF. The CDR3 coding sequence is TGTGCCAGCAGTTTAGGGTTGGGGCCCCTGCGCGAAAAACTGTTTTTT. This chain joins TRBV28 and TRBJ1-4, with a possible D match to TRBD1 (5 bases). The germline gives CDR1 MDHEN, CDR2 SYDVKM. V was trimmed by 2 bases and J by 8 bases, leaving 18 bases between them. The length of the CDR3 is 16 residues. The complete variable domain, with remaining parts taken from reference TRBV28 and TRBJ1-4, reads DVKVTQSSRYLVKRTGEKVFLECVQDMDHENMFWYRQDPGLGLRLIYFSYDVKMKEKGDIPEGYSVSREKKERFSLILESASTNQTSMYLCASSLGLGPLREKLFFGSGTQLSVL.

As for this clonotype: A much larger clone sits a single nucleotide away, making a read error possible. This rearrangement joins TRBV3-1 to TRBJ2-7, with 9 bases identical to TRBD1. Germline trimming cut 1 base from V and 3 bases from J; bases unmatched to any gene: 4. This CDR3 has 15 amino acids. Germline V lookup: CDR1 LGHDT, CDR2 YNNKEL (reference sequence). Here the CDR3 reads CASSQADRGSYEQYF. The CDR3 coding sequence is TGTGCCAGCAGCCAAGCTGACAGGGGGAGCTACGAGCAGTACTTC.

This clonotype was seen many times. The chain employs TRBV10-3 and TRBJ1-2, with D perhaps TRBD1 (6 bases). CDR3 size: 15 residues. Trimming cost V 2 bases and J 3 bases, with 13 bases left between them. CDR1 ENHRY and CDR2 SYGVKD come from the germline V gene. The CDR3 DNA sequence: TGTGCCATCAGTGAGGAGGGGGGGCCGTACTATGGCTACACCTTC. Its translation: CAISEEGGPYYGYTF.

This clonotype was counted ten times or more. V usage is TRBV7-9 and J usage is TRBJ2-7; maybe TRBD2 (6 bases). Germline loops: CDR1 SEHNR, CDR2 FQNEAQ (reference sequence). CDR3 size: 13 residues. The germline V and J ends were trimmed by 5 bases and 4 bases, with 12 bases remaining between them. DNA for the CDR3: TGTGCCAGCAGCCCTTCCGGGGGTTACGAGCAGTACTTC. It is translated as CASSPSGGYEQYF.

This clonotype was recorded at least ten times. The J gene is TRBJ2-1, the V gene TRBV27; tentatively, D is TRBD1 (5 bases). The CDR3 runs 15 residues. Germline values: CDR1 MNHEY, CDR2 SMNVEV (reference sequence). Deletions cut 3 bases from V and 4 bases from J, with 13 bases between. The CDR3, as DNA: TGTGCCAGCAGTTTTAGATCCAGGGTTTACAATGAGCAGTTCTTC. Protein: CASSFRSRVYNEQFF.

This clonotype was observed a few times. This chain links TRBV6-5 with TRBJ2-1; the D call may be TRBD1 or TRBD2 (5 bases each). The germline CDR1 and CDR2 sequences are MNHEY and SVGAGI. This CDR3 contains 16 residues. V was cut by 0 bases and J by 3 bases, with 12 bases left in between. The CDR3 protein is CASSYSMGELYNEQFF. The CDR3 DNA sequence: TGTGCCAGCAGTTACTCGATGGGGGAACTCTACAATGAGCAGTTCTTC.

This clonotype appeared a few times. The chain combines TRBV7-2 with TRBJ1-5, with 9 bases matching TRBD1. V shed 5 bases and J 7 bases; nucleotides not matched to a gene: 6. The CDR3 totals 14 residues. Per germline, CDR1 SGHTA and CDR2 FQGNSA. The CDR3 region has the DNA TGTGCCAGCAGCCTGACAGGGGGAGAACAGCCCCAGCATTTT. This translates into CASSLTGGEQPQHF.